These T cell receptor beta chains were read from a single sample in a study of T cell repertoires in cytomegalovirus infection. TCRdb recomputed calls from the reads with MiXCR, one row per CDR3 protein. The repertoire includes 200,000 to 250,000 distinct CDR3 sequences, roughly 20% of them detected once, and 15% to 20% sits in the top ten. The sequenced sample was CD8+ T cells from PBMCs. The receptors shown here come from a human donor in good health (CMV status not recorded). Some clones in this sample may be carry-over from other donors' samples. Both conserved end residues are part of each CDR3. Each record gives: V gene, clone size, D gene, J gene, CDR3 DNA, CDR3 protein. The D gene is left open where the match is weak. Rows give clone size only sometimes, using once, few, many, or a class for an expanded clone.

>TRBV2|NA|NA|TRBJ2-5
TGTGCCAGCAGTGGATCGGGGGTCCAAGAGACCCAGTACTTC
CASSGSGVQETQYF
>TRBV28|NA|TRBD1|TRBJ2-7
TGTGCCAGCAGCCCAAAGACAGGGGCTAACTCCTACGAGCAGTACTTC
CASSPKTGANSYEQYF
>TRBV28|NA|NA|TRBJ1-5
TGTGCCAGCAGGATGACAGAAGCAAATCAGCCCCAGCATTTT
CASRMTEANQPQHF
>TRBV7-2|NA|NA|TRBJ2-3
TGTGCCAGCAGCTTATCCGTACTGGGGGATACGCAGTATTTT
CASSLSVLGDTQYF
>TRBV12-3/TRBV12-4|few|NA|TRBJ1-1
TGTGCCACCACCTCCTTGAGCACTGAAGCTTTCTTT
CATTSLSTEAFF
>TRBV11-2|few|NA|TRBJ1-2
TGTGCCAGCAGTTCTTCCCGGGCCTACTACACCTTC
CASSSSRAYYTF
>TRBV12-3/TRBV12-4|many|NA|TRBJ2-5
TGTGCCAGCAGACGGGGGTTTTCGTGGGAACAAGAGACCCAGTACTTC
CASRRGFSWEQETQYF
>TRBV7-2|many|NA|TRBJ2-1
TGTGCCAGCAGCACAAGCTCCTACAATGAGCAGTTCTTC
CASSTSSYNEQFF
>TRBV28|few|TRBD2|TRBJ2-3
TGTGCCAGCAGCGGCGGGACTAGCGCCACAGATACGCAGTATTTT
CASSGGTSATDTQYF
>TRBV7-9|many|NA|TRBJ2-1
TGTGCCAGCAGCCCGAGGTACAATGAGCAGTTCTTC
CASSPRYNEQFF
>TRBV7-9|NA|NA|TRBJ2-1
TGTGCCAGCAGCGCGGACGGACGCGATGAGCAGTTCTTC
CASSADGRDEQFF
>TRBV11-2|many|NA|TRBJ2-1
TGTGCCAGCAGCTCCATGAATGAGCAGTTCTTC
CASSSMNEQFF
>TRBV7-6|many|NA|TRBJ1-1
TGTGCCAGCAGCTTAGAGGTGAACACTGAAGCTTTCTTT
CASSLEVNTEAFF
>TRBV7-6|NA|NA|TRBJ2-7
TGTGCCAGCAGCTCTGCCGTCGGCGCGGGGTCCTACGAGCAGTACTTC
CASSSAVGAGSYEQYF
>TRBV29-1|NA|NA|TRBJ2-7
TGCAGCATTACCATCCGGGACACCTCCTACGAGCAGTACTTC
CSITIRDTSYEQYF
>TRBV11-2|NA|TRBD2|TRBJ2-2
TGTGCCAGCACTCGGGGCCTAGCGGGGGGGCCCAACACCGGGGAGCTGTTTTTT
CASTRGLAGGPNTGELFF
>TRBV7-8|NA|NA|TRBJ1-5
TGTGCCAGCACCAAGGAGGGGCAGGGTGGGAATCAGCCCCAGCATTTT
CASTKEGQGGNQPQHF
>TRBV6-1|many|TRBD1|TRBJ1-5
TGTGCCAGCAGTACCGGGACAGGCGATTTCAATCAGCCCCAGCATTTT
CASSTGTGDFNQPQHF
>TRBV12-3/TRBV12-4|many|NA|TRBJ1-2
TGTGCCAGCAGTGAGGGCTCCTATGGCTACACCTTC
CASSEGSYGYTF
>TRBV27|NA|TRBD2|TRBJ2-3
TGTGCCAGCAGTTCCCTGACTAGCGGGGGGAGAACAGATACGCAGTATTTT
CASSSLTSGGRTDTQYF
>TRBV12-5|many|NA|TRBJ1-1
TGTGCTAGTGGCCCTGGCACTGAAGCTTTCTTT
CASGPGTEAFF
>TRBV9|few|TRBD2|TRBJ2-3
TGTGCCAGCAGCGTAGAAGCGGGGGGCACAGATACGCAGTATTTT
CASSVEAGGTDTQYF
>TRBV2|many|TRBD2|TRBJ2-1
TGTGCCAGCAGTGATTTCGGGACTAGCGGGGAAGCCTACAATGAGCAGTTCTTC
CASSDFGTSGEAYNEQFF
>TRBV7-6|many|TRBD1|TRBJ2-5
TGTGCCAGCAGCCCTCGCGGGGACAGGGGGAATCTAGAGACCCAGTACTTC
CASSPRGDRGNLETQYF
>TRBV29-1|NA|NA|TRBJ1-1
TGCAGCTCCTACCGGGTCAACACTGAAGCTTTCTTT
CSSYRVNTEAFF
>TRBV5-4|many|TRBD1|TRBJ2-7
TGTGCCAGCAGCTTGGAGACAGGGGGTACCTACGAGCAGTACTTC
CASSLETGGTYEQYF
>TRBV7-9|many|TRBD1|TRBJ2-7
TGTGCCAGCAGCTTAACCGGGACAGAAAACTCCTACGAGCAGTACTTC
CASSLTGTENSYEQYF
>TRBV2|NA|NA|TRBJ2-7
TGTGCCAGCAAAGTTCCCGGCGAGCAGTACTTC
CASKVPGEQYF
>TRBV29-1|NA|NA|TRBJ2-3
TGCAGCGCGCGTCGGGACGCCACTAGCACAGATACGCAGTATTTT
CSARRDATSTDTQYF
>TRBV7-8|many|TRBD2|TRBJ2-7
TGTGCCAGCAGCGGGGGGGTCACCTACGAGCAGTACTTC
CASSGGVTYEQYF
>TRBV3-1|NA|NA|TRBJ1-3
TGTGCCAGCAGCCAAGATAGCGGGAGAGGAAACACCATATATTTT
CASSQDSGRGNTIYF
>TRBV2|NA|TRBD1|TRBJ2-7
TGTGCCAGCAGTGACGACAGGGTCTCCTACGAGCAGTACTTC
CASSDDRVSYEQYF
>TRBV7-3|many|TRBD1|TRBJ1-1
TGTGCCAGCAGCTTACAGGGGGGAGCTGAAGCTTTCTTT
CASSLQGGAEAFF
>TRBV5-6|few|NA|TRBJ2-1
TGTGCCAGCAGCTTGGAGGAGGGCAATGAGCAGTTCTTC
CASSLEEGNEQFF
>TRBV7-2|many|NA|TRBJ2-2
TGTGCCAGCAGCGAAACCACAGGGTCCGGGGAGCTGTTTTTT
CASSETTGSGELFF
>TRBV7-6|many|NA|TRBJ1-1
TGTGCCAGCAGCTTAGTAGGGGGTGAAGCTTTCTTT
CASSLVGGEAFF
>TRBV28|few|TRBD2|TRBJ2-1
TGTGCCAGCAGTGGGTCGGGGGGCTGGGGACTAGCGGGGAATGAGCAGTTCTTC
CASSGSGGWGLAGNEQFF
>TRBV19|NA|NA|TRBJ2-7
TGTGCCAGTAGTATGCCATCAGAGACTCCCTTCTACGAGCAGTACTTC
CASSMPSETPFYEQYF
>TRBV27|NA|TRBD2|TRBJ2-7
TGTGCCAGCAGTCCATCGGAGCGGGGGGTCCTCTCCTACGAGCAGTACTTC
CASSPSERGVLSYEQYF
>TRBV12-3/TRBV12-4|NA|TRBD2|TRBJ2-5
TGTGCCAGCAGTTCCAGCGGGGGGGCCCAGACCCAGTACTTC
CASSSSGGAQTQYF
>TRBV6-2/TRBV6-3|few|NA|TRBJ2-7
TGTGCCAGCAGCGACGCCGCGGAAAATTCCAACGAGCAGTACTTC
CASSDAAENSNEQYF
>TRBV7-9|many|NA|TRBJ2-1
TGTGCCAGCAGCTCCCTCCAGCTACGCTCCTACAATGAGCAGTTCTTC
CASSSLQLRSYNEQFF
>TRBV20-1|NA|NA|TRBJ2-1
TGCAGTGCCACTCCTAGGGACCCGTCCCACAATGAGCAGTTCTTC
CSATPRDPSHNEQFF
>TRBV2|few|TRBD2|TRBJ2-3
TGTGCCAGCAGGAGGACTAGCGGGGGTGCAGATACGCAGTATTTT
CASRRTSGGADTQYF
>TRBV25-1|few|TRBD1|TRBJ1-1
TGTGCCAGCAGTGGGCCCGGGACAGCGGCTTTCTTT
CASSGPGTAAFF
>TRBV28|few|NA|TRBJ2-7
TGTGCCAGCAGTTTATTTTGGGGCGGGGCCGACTCCTACGAGCAGTACTTC
CASSLFWGGADSYEQYF
>TRBV5-5|NA|NA|TRBJ2-3
TGTGCCAGCAGCTGGGAAAGAGCAGATACGCAGTATTTT
CASSWERADTQYF
>TRBV19|NA|NA|TRBJ2-2
TGTGCCAGTAGTACGTCCGGGAAATACACCGGGGAGCTGTTTTTT
CASSTSGKYTGELFF
>TRBV28|NA|TRBD1|TRBJ2-1
TGTGCCAGCAACGAGGACAGGGGGATTTACAATGAGCAGTTCTTC
CASNEDRGIYNEQFF
>TRBV27|few|NA|TRBJ1-1
TGTGCCAGCAGTTCCTCGGGACCACTGGGTGAAGCTTTCTTT
CASSSSGPLGEAFF
>TRBV13|NA|NA|TRBJ2-7
TGTGCCAGCAGACTCCGAGGGGGGTCCTACGAGCAGTACTTC
CASRLRGGSYEQYF
>TRBV7-2|many|NA|TRBJ2-7
TGTGCCAGCAGCTTCTACCCCTCCTACGAGCAGTACTTC
CASSFYPSYEQYF
>TRBV27|NA|NA|TRBJ2-3
TGTGCCAGCAGCCCGCTGGTGAGCACAGATACGCAGTATTTT
CASSPLVSTDTQYF
>TRBV20-1|few|TRBD1|TRBJ2-7
TGCAGTGCTAGTGGGGGACAGGCTTACGAGCAGTACTTC
CSASGGQAYEQYF